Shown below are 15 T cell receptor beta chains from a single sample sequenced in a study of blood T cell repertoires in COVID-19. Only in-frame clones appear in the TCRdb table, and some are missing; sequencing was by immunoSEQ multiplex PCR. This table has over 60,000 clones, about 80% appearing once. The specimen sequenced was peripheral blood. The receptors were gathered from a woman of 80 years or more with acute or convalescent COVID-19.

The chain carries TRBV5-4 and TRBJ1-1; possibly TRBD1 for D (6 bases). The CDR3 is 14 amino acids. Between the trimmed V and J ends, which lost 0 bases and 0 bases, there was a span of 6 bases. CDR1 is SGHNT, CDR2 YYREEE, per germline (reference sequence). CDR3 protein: CASSLGQVNTEAFF. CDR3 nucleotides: TGTGCCAGCAGCTTGGGACAGGTGAACACTGAAGCTTTCTTT.

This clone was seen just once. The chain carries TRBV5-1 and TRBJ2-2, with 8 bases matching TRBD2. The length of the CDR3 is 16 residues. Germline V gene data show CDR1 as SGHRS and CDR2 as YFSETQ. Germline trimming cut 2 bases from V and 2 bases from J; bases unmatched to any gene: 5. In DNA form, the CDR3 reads TGCGCCAGCAGCTTCGGGCTAGCGGGTAACACCGGGGAGCTGTTTTTT. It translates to CASSFGLAGNTGELFF.

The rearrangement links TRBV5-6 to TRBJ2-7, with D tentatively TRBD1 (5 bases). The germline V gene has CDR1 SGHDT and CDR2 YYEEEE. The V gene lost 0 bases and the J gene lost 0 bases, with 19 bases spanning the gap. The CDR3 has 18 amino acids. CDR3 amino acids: CASSLAFGAAGPSYEQYF. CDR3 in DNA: TGTGCCAGCAGCTTGGCGTTCGGTGCGGCAGGGCCCTCCTACGAGCAGTACTTC.

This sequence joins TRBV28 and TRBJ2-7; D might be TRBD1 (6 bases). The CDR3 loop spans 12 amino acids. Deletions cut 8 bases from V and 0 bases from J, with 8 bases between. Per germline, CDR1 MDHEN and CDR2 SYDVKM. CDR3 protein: CASRDNSYEQYF. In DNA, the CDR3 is TGTGCCAGCCGGGACAACTCCTACGAGCAGTACTTC.

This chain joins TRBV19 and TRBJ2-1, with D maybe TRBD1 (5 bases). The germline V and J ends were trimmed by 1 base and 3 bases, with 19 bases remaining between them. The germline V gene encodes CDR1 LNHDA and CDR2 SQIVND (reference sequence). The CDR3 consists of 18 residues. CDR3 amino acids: CASSIGGGAGFIYNEQFF. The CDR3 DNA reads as TGTGCCAGTAGTATAGGGGGTGGGGCCGGGTTCATCTACAATGAGCAGTTCTTC.

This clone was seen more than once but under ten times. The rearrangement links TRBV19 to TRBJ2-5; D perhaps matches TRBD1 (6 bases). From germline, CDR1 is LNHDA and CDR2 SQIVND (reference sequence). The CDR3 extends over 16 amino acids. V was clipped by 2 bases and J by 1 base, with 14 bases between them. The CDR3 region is CASSISGAKGQETQYF. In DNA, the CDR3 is TGTGCCAGTAGTATATCAGGGGCGAAAGGCCAAGAGACCCAGTACTTC.

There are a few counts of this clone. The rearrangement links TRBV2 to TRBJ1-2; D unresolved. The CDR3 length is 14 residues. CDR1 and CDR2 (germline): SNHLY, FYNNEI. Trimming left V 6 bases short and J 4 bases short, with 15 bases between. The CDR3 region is CASSPRGESYGYTF. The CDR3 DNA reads TGTGCCAGCAGCCCACGTGGAGAGTCCTATGGCTACACCTTC.

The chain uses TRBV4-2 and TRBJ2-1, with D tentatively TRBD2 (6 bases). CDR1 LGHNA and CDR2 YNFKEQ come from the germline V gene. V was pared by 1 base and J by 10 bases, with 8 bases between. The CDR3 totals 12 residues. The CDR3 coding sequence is TGTGCCAGCAGCCAAGCACGGGGGGAGCAGTTCTTC. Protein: CASSQARGEQFF.

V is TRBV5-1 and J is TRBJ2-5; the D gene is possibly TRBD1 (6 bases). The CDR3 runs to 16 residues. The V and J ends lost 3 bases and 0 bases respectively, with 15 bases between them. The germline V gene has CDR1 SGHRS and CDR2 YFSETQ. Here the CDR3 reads CASSSTVQGYQETQYF. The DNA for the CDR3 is TGCGCCAGCAGCTCCACCGTTCAGGGGTACCAAGAGACCCAGTACTTC.

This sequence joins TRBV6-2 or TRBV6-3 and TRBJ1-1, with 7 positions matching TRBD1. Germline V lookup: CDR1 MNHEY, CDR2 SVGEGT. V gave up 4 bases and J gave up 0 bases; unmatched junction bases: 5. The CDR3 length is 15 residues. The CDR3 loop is CASSFLGQLNTEAFF. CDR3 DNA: TGTGCCAGCAGTTTCCTGGGACAGTTGAACACTGAAGCTTTCTTT.

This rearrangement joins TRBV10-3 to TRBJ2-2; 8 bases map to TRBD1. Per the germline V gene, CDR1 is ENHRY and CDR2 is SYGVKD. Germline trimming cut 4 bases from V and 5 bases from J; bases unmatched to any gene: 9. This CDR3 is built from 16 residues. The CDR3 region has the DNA TGTGCCATCAGTGTTTCCCCCGACAGGGGAACCGGGGAGCTGTTTTTT. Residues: CAISVSPDRGTGELFF.

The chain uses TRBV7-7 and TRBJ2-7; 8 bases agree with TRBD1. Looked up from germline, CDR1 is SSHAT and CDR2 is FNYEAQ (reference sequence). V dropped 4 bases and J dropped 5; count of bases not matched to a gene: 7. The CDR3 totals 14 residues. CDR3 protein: CASSSGTGLHEQYF. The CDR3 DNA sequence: TGTGCCAGCAGCTCCGGGACAGGCCTCCACGAGCAGTACTTC.

Here the CDR3 reads CASSQDFLNAGGLYEQYF. In DNA form, the CDR3 reads TGCGCCAGCAGCCAAGATTTCCTTAATGCGGGAGGGCTCTACGAGCAGTACTTC. The rearrangement joins TRBV4-3 to TRBJ2-7; 9 bases line up with TRBD2. Germline CDR1 and CDR2: LGHNA and YSLEER. The J segment lost 3 bases and the V segment lost 0 bases, leaving 12 bases of the junction unmatched. This CDR3 contains 18 residues.

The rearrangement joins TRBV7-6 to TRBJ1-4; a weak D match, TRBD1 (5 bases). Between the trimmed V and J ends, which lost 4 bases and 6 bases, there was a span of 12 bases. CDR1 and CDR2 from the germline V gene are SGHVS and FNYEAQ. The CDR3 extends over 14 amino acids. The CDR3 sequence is CASSSGPDHEKLFF. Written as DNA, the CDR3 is TGTGCCAGCAGCTCAGGGCCGGACCATGAAAAACTGTTTTTT.

The CDR3 DNA reads as TGCGCCAGCAGCTTCATATCAGGGGGCGCAGGGGGAGCTTTCTTT. It codes for CASSFISGGAGGAFF. The V gene is TRBV5-1, the J gene TRBJ1-1; 8 bases match TRBD1. The germline V gene encodes CDR1 SGHRS and CDR2 YFSETQ. Trimming took 2 bases from V and 10 from J; bases not matched to a gene: 13. The CDR3 contains 15 residues.